The T cell receptor beta chain described here comes from a study of TIL therapy for anti-PD-1-resistant metastatic lung cancer. The time point is: pre-treatment sample, taken before nivolumab and TIL therapy. Sequencing used immunoSEQ v3. Clones were sequenced by immunoSEQ multiplex PCR, and TCRdb holds only the in-frame ones, with some missing. The sample has approximately 60,000 clones; approximately 80% are singletons. The CDR3 is 13 residues long. Trimming stripped 1 base from V and 7 bases from J, with 5 bases between. CDR1 and CDR2 (germline): SGHNT, YENEEA. This TCR derives from a person aged 30 to 80 with non-small cell lung cancer. The source was blood, collected at baseline. The genes are TRBV11-3 and TRBJ1-6; no clear D gene. Here the CDR3 DNA reads TGTGCCAGCAGCTTAGCACAGAATTCACCCCTCCACTTT. Protein sequence: CASSLAQNSPLHF.